The source of this T cell receptor beta chain is a study of Graves' ophthalmopathy and Graves' hyperthyroidism. Whole-study results and caveats: Most expanded clonotypes in thyroid above 0.001 frequency also showed up in blood. This model predicted ophthalmopathy progression (sensitivity 70% to 71%, specificity around 72%).

Only newly diagnosed hyperthyroidism patients aged 18 to 65, with under 2 months' duration, were enrolled. In this cohort, patients with other autoimmune diseases, uncontrolled infections, pregnancy or lactation were excluded. The authors amplified TCR beta CDR3 regions, and they did so from RNA transcripts for repertoire sequencing. The library came from an HTBI-primed first-round RT-PCR and a second-round multiplex PCR. TCRdb processed the multiplex PCR reads anew with MiXCR; each CDR3 protein has one entry. The sample shows approximately 380,000 distinct CDR3 sequences, roughly 21% of them seen only once. Germline CDR1 and CDR2: MNHEY and SMNVEV (reference sequence). This CDR3 comprises 13 residues. This clonotype was counted many times. The antigen is unknown. At one boundary the junction diverges from the germline segment, which might be a read error.

What was sequenced was peripheral blood. The receptor comes from a woman aged 18-35 years with stable Graves' hyperthyroidism. The chain links TRBV27 to TRBJ1-1; D gene ambiguous. The chain's CDR3 is CASSISWETEACF. The CDR3 region has the DNA TGTGCCAGCAGTATCTCGTGGGAGACTGAAGCTTGCTTT.